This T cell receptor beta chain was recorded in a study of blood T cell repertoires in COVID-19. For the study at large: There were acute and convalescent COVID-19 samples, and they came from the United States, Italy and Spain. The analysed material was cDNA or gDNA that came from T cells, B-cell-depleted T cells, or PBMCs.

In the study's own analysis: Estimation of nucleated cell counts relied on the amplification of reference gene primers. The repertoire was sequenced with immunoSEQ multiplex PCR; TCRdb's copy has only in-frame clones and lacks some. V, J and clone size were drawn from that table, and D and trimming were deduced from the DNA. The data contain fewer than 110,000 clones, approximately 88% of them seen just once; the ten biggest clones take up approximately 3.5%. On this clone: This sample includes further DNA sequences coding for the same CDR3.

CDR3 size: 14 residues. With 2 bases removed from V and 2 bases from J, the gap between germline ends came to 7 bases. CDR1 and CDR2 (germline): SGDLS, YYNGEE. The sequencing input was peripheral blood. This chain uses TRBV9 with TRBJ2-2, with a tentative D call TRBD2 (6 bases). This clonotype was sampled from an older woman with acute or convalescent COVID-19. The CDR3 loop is CASSVGLNTGELFF. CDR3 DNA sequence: TGTGCCAGCAGCGTGGGACTTAACACCGGGGAGCTGTTTTTT.